The clone carrying this T cell receptor beta chain was counted a few times. These data originate in a study of response to subunit inactivated influenza vaccine. Germline values: CDR1 SGHAT, CDR2 FQNNGV. Trimming at V came to 4 bases and at J to 0 bases, leaving 13 bases not matched to a gene. The CDR3 is 19 residues long. MiXCR was run by TCRdb on the RT-PCR reads, yielding one entry per CDR3 protein. This sample has 610,000 or so distinct CDR3 sequences, with around 13% found just once. This chain joins TRBV11-2 and TRBJ2-1, with 9 bases that match TRBD2. This sample comprised PBMCs from blood, obtained about 13 days after vaccination. The clonotype was recovered from a middle-aged man who received an inactivated influenza vaccine. Here the CDR3 reads CASSSRRTSAQSSYNEQFF. CDR3 nucleotide sequence: TGTGCCAGCAGCTCACGGCGGACTAGCGCGCAGAGCTCCTACAATGAGCAGTTCTTC.